The entry that follows covers one TCR beta chain sequence. As yet, its antigen is unknown. This record comes from a study of T cell repertoires in cytomegalovirus infection. Across the whole study: CMV infection and matching HLA type were both indicated by public TCR beta signatures. Study results and caveats: Across the ex vivo response, the dominant clonotypes were HLA-C-restricted CMV-specific TCR beta clonotypes.

In TCRdb, the reads were re-called with MiXCR into one record per CDR3 protein. The table records fewer than 200,000 distinct CDR3 sequences, about 20% of them present only once. V trimming: 7 bases; J trimming: 4 bases; junction bases outside the gene matches: 10. This CDR3 is 13 amino acids long. Germline loops: CDR1 SQVTM, CDR2 ANQGSEA. The receptor comes from a human donor in good health (CMV status not recorded). Some clones in this sample may be carry-over from other donors' samples. This rearrangement joins TRBV29-1 to TRBJ2-7; TRBD2 agrees at 7 bases. Material: PBMCs. The CDR3 region has the DNA TGCAGCGCTGGACTAGTTGGCGTTTACGAGCAGTACTTC. Protein product: CSAGLVGVYEQYF.